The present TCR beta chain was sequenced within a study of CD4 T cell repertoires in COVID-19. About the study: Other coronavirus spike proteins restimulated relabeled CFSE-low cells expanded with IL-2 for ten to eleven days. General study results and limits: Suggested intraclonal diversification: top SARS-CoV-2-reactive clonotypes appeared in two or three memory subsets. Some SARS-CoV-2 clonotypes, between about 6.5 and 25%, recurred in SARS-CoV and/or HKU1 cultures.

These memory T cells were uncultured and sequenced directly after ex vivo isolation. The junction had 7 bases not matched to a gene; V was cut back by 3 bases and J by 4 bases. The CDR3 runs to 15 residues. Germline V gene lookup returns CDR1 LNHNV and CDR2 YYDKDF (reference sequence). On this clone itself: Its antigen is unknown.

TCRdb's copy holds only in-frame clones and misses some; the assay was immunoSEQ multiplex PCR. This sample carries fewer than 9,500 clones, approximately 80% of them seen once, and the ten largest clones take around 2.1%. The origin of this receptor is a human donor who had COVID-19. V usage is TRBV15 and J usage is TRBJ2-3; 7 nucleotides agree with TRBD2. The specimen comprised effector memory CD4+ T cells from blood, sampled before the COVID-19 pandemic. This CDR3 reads CATSSTSVGADTQYF. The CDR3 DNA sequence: TGTGCCACCAGCAGCACTAGCGTGGGGGCAGATACGCAGTATTTT.